Listed below are T cell receptor beta chains from one sample, sequenced in a study of cytomegalovirus exposure and HLA in healthy donors. Profiled with immunoSEQ multiplex PCR; TCRdb holds only in-frame clones, not every one. The sample has about 160,000 clones, 65% to 85% seen once; the top ten hold about 6.3%. Sequences were obtained from PBMCs. These receptors were collected from a male donor in good health and CMV-seropositive. Each CDR3 is given without its conserved first and last residue.

J gene,V gene,CDR3 protein
TRBJ2-7,TRBV6-1,ASSGTGGAYEQY
TRBJ2-1,TRBV11-2,ASSLGGLAGVGAYNEQF
TRBJ2-7,TRBV5-8,ASSFQTGVLREQY
TRBJ2-7,TRBV28,ASSLGRAGGPREQY
TRBJ2-2,TRBV30,ACSFGLAPTGELF
TRBJ2-7,TRBV11-3,ASSPTGARLPHEQY
TRBJ1-6,TRBV28,ASRSDRVSPPLH
TRBJ2-7,TRBV25-1,ATQAGLAGPSRPYEQY
TRBJ1-1,TRBV29-1,SVVLQTANTEAF
TRBJ1-1,TRBV6-5,ASSYGGRDAEAF
TRBJ1-2,TRBV10-3,AISDMWGPEANYGYT
-,TRBV19,ASSSYRDSSYEQY
TRBJ1-2,TRBV11-1,ASSIGQVANYGYT
TRBJ2-7,TRBV27,ASSLSPGQGGYEQY
TRBJ2-5,TRBV5-1,ASSWTSGSSKTQY
TRBJ2-3,TRBV27,ASSFDSQGTDTQY
TRBJ2-1,TRBV7-3,ASSFSGTSVHNEQF
TRBJ1-4,TRBV30,AWGPTRGEKLF
TRBJ2-7,TRBV18,ASSPIDSPPYEQY
TRBJ2-2,TRBV10-3,AIRHTTGVGTGELF
TRBJ1-4,TRBV30,AWSNTGISGKLF
TRBJ1-6,TRBV2,ATRRGRNSPLH
TRBJ2-5,TRBV6-5,ASSLGTGEGTQY
TRBJ2-1,TRBV5-4,ASSLKPIGLAGGPYNEQF
TRBJ2-7,TRBV18,ASSPDMAGYEQY
TRBJ2-3,TRBV7-2,ASSREAQDTQY
TRBJ1-3,TRBV27,ASSPGTAGNTIY
TRBJ2-6,TRBV5-1,ASSLEGAGEASGANVLT
TRBJ2-2,TRBV10-3,AISESLAGEGELF
TRBJ2-1,TRBV7-8,ASTHGGGVSDEQF
TRBJ2-1,TRBV14,ASSQAPSGPSYNEQF
TRBJ2-3,TRBV28,ASSLSLTVLDTQY
TRBJ2-7,TRBV6-6,ASSYPGGHTYEQY
TRBJ2-7,TRBV15,ATSIGLAKPYEQY
TRBJ2-3,TRBV5-6,ASSLVGRGSTDTQY
TRBJ2-1,TRBV19,ASSIGASGRHNEQF
TRBJ2-3,TRBV5-1,ASSLAGAYTDTQY
TRBJ1-1,TRBV14,ASSQGRGSTEAF
TRBJ2-1,TRBV4-1,ASSARQEQF
TRBJ2-6,TRBV7-8,ASSLPPTSSGANVLT
TRBJ1-1,TRBV6-4,ASKVTALNTEAF
-,TRBV19,ASTPVQGAYEQY
TRBJ1-5,TRBV28,ASSLSQGSQPQH
TRBJ2-7,TRBV11-2,ASSPGLAGEQY
TRBJ1-5,TRBV21-1,ASSGLDRLNQPQH
TRBJ1-1,TRBV6-5,ASSYSIQGTTEAF
TRBJ2-5,TRBV19,ASSEGLQETQY
-,TRBV7-3,ASSYGGGNEQY
TRBJ2-7,TRBV7-6,ASSPGTSGRVSSYEQY
TRBJ1-6,TRBV27,ASGSEVVKNSPLH
TRBJ1-1,TRBV19,ASIPLRGASDTEAF
TRBJ2-7,TRBV4-1,ASSPLLRTGSHEQY
TRBJ2-3,TRBV5-5,ASRLDLSTDTQY
TRBJ2-7,TRBV19,ASSPVVGQRSYEQY
TRBJ1-1,TRBV9,ASSPDRGALGNTEAF
-,TRBV28,ASSFRLAGGPAYEQY
TRBJ2-1,TRBV4-3,ASSQDPLAGGHNEQF
TRBJ2-1,TRBV4-1,ASSQRIPDRGTYNEQF
TRBJ2-3,TRBV28,ASSSVTDTQY
TRBJ2-2,TRBV7-9,SSTTGQGFTGELF